Sequencing of this TCR beta chain was carried out in a study of T-cell reconstitution after alpha-beta-depleted transplantation in children. Unique molecular identifiers were incorporated when the TCRbeta library was constructed. TCRdb itself ran the PCR reads through MiXCR, one entry per CDR3 protein. Here the sample spans more than 450,000 distinct CDR3 sequences, about 17% being singletons. Trimming took 7 bases from V and 1 from J; bases not matched to a gene: 6. CDR1 is SNHLY and CDR2 is FYNNEI in the germline V gene. The CDR3 loop spans 15 amino acids. The chain carries TRBV2 and TRBJ2-3, with 9 bases that match TRBD2. The sequence came from a human donor who donated a stem cell graft to a child with acute lymphoblastic leukemia. The source material was PBMCs from the stem cell graft donor, sampled from the stem cell graft. DNA for the CDR3: TGTGCCAGCATCAACCGACTAGCGGGCACAGATACGCAGTATTTT. This encodes CASINRLAGTDTQYF.